These T cell receptor beta chains were read from a single sample in a study of blood T cell repertoires in COVID-19. TCRdb's copy holds only in-frame clones and misses some; the assay was immunoSEQ multiplex PCR. The sample lists roughly 97,000 clones, approximately 83% occurring once. The sequencing sample was made of peripheral blood. The receptors were sampled from a woman over 75 with active or convalescent COVID-19. CDR3s include the opening cysteine and the closing phenylalanine or tryptophan. D genes are given only for firm matches. Only some rows state a clone size, as once, few, many or a class for expanded clones.

d_call clone_size j_call v_call cdr3_length cdr3_nt cdr3_aa
TRBD1 . TRBJ1-2 TRBV30 14 TGTGCCTGGACTCTGACAGGGCTTTCCTATGGCTACACCTTC CAWTLTGLSYGYTF
TRBD1 once TRBJ2-5 TRBV4-1 15 TGCGCCAGCAGCCTAAGAGGGACAGTCCAAGAGACCCAGTACTTC CASSLRGTVQETQYF
TRBD2 . TRBJ2-1 TRBV27 15 TGTGCCAGCAGTTACCGAGCGGGAGCTTACAATGAGCAGTTCTTC CASSYRAGAYNEQFF
. . TRBJ2-5 TRBV2 16 TGTGCCAGCATGGCGGGCTTATCTCTGGTCCAAGAGACCCAGTACTTC CASMAGLSLVQETQYF
. . TRBJ1-1 TRBV7-9 12 TGTGCCAGCAGCCCAGAATCCAGGGAAGCTTTCTTT CASSPESREAFF
. . TRBJ2-7 TRBV27 16 TGTGCCAGCAGTTTCAGCGCGCGAAGGAACACCTACGAGCAGTACTTC CASSFSARRNTYEQYF
. once TRBJ1-1 TRBV6-6 15 TGTGCCAGCATTACGGGACAAGGATGGGACACTGAAGCTTTCTTT CASITGQGWDTEAFF
TRBD1 . TRBJ1-3 TRBV6-6 16 TGTGCCAGCAGTTACGGACAGGAATCTATCCGAAACACCATATATTTT CASSYGQESIRNTIYF
TRBD1 . TRBJ2-7 TRBV28 11 TGTGCCAGCAGTGGGACAGTGGAGCAGTACTTC CASSGTVEQYF
. . TRBJ1-3 TRBV6-1 17 TGTGCCAGCAGTGAAGGGGGCCTTGGAAACTCTGGAAACACCATATATTTT CASSEGGLGNSGNTIYF
. . TRBJ1-4 TRBV2 14 TGTGCCAGCAGTGGGGGGCGGCCCCTTGAAAAACTGTTTTTT CASSGGRPLEKLFF
TRBD1 . TRBJ1-1 TRBV27 15 TGTGCCAGCAGTCCTTCGAGGACAGGGGGCACTGAAGCTTTCTTT CASSPSRTGGTEAFF
. . TRBJ1-1 TRBV5-1 15 TGCGCCAGCAGCTTGGGACGCGGGTTTAACACTGAAGCTTTCTTT CASSLGRGFNTEAFF
. . TRBJ2-3 TRBV5-1 16 TGCGCCAGCAGCTTGCCCGGACTCCCAAGCACAGATACGCAGTATTTT CASSLPGLPSTDTQYF
TRBD1 . TRBJ1-5 TRBV28 14 TGTGCCAGCAGTTCTGGACAGGGAAATCAGCCCCAGCATTTT CASSSGQGNQPQHF
TRBD2 . TRBJ2-5 TRBV9 15 TGTGCCAGCAGCCATCTCGGGGGGGTGAGAGAGACCCAGTACTTC CASSHLGGVRETQYF
. . TRBJ2-1 TRBV10-3 15 TGTGCCATCAGTCTGACTAGTTATGACTACAATGAGCAGTTCTTC CAISLTSYDYNEQFF
TRBD2 . TRBJ2-7 TRBV7-3 13 TGTGCCAGCAGCCGACAGCCGGGGGGAGAGCAGTACTTC CASSRQPGGEQYF
TRBD2 . TRBJ2-3 TRBV5-1 17 TGCGCCAGCGGATTCGGTAGACTAGCGGGGTTGGCAGATACGCAGTATTTT CASGFGRLAGLADTQYF
TRBD1 once TRBJ1-5 TRBV5-4 14 TGTGCCAGCAGTTTGGGACAGCCAGGGGAGCCCCAGCATTTT CASSLGQPGEPQHF
. . TRBJ1-2 TRBV6-5 14 TGTGCCAGCAGTCCATACAGGTCGGACTATGGCTACACCTTC CASSPYRSDYGYTF
TRBD1 . TRBJ1-5 TRBV7-9 14 TGTGCCAGCAGCGGGACAGGGGACTATCAGCCCCAGCATTTT CASSGTGDYQPQHF
. once TRBJ1-3 TRBV9 14 TGTGCCAGCGCCGACAGGCTCTCTGGAAACACCATATATTTT CASADRLSGNTIYF
. . TRBJ1-5 TRBV27 18 TGTGCCAGCAGTTTGGGGGCGTGGGATCTGTCGGGCAATCAGCCCCAGCATTTT CASSLGAWDLSGNQPQHF